This TCR beta chain was retrieved from a study of shared clonotypes between healthy human individuals. Generated by immunoSEQ multiplex PCR, the TCRdb table keeps only in-frame clones and is missing some. The sample holds more than 2,000,000 clones, 93% seen once. CDR1 is MGHRA, CDR2 YSYEKL, per germline. V trimming: 4 bases; J trimming: 9 bases; junction bases outside the gene matches: 5. There are 15 residues in the CDR3. The TCR originated in a man aged 18 to 29 in good health. Some clones in this sample may be carry-over from other donors' samples. The rearrangement uses TRBV4-1 and TRBJ2-1; 14 nucleotides line up with TRBD2. The specimen sequenced was naive CD4+ T cells from PBMCs. Subset described: CD45RA+ positively selected. Here the CDR3 DNA reads TGCGCCAGCAGCCTGGGACTAGCGGGAGCGGGTGAGCAGTTCTTC. Its protein product is CASSLGLAGAGEQFF.